This T cell receptor (beta chain) was recorded in a study of Graves' ophthalmopathy and Graves' hyperthyroidism. This clonotype turned up a few times. RNA transcripts yielded amplified TCR beta CDR3 regions. An initial RT-PCR round employing HTBI primers preceded a second-round multiplex PCR. TCRdb reprocessed the multiplex PCR reads via MiXCR and lists one record per CDR3 protein. Among hundreds of thousands of distinct CDR3 sequences listed, about an eighth were seen once. The sample comprised blood. This TCR derives from a woman in her twenties or thirties with Graves' ophthalmopathy.

The CDR3 bases are TGCAGTGCTAGACCTCCCTTGGGGGACACCGGGGAGCTGTTTTTT. Its protein is CSARPPLGDTGELFF. The rearrangement joins TRBV20-1 to TRBJ2-2; D assignment may be TRBD1 or TRBD2 (5 bases each). Trimming shortened V by 2 bases and J by 3 bases, and 13 bases separated the two germline ends. Germline assignment: CDR1 DFQATT and CDR2 SNEGSKA (reference sequence). This CDR3 contains 15 residues.